This T cell receptor (beta chain) was sequenced during a study of blood T cell repertoires in COVID-19. The V end was cut by 7 bases, the J end by 5 bases, with 12 bases between. The CDR3 spans 14 residues. CDR1 MDHEN and CDR2 SYDVKM come from the germline V gene. Measured with immunoSEQ multiplex PCR; TCRdb has only the in-frame clones, and not every one. Of 220,000 or so clones listed, about four fifths are singletons. The clonotype originates from a woman in her 30s who had recovered from COVID-19. The chain joins TRBV28 to TRBJ1-6; TRBD1 is a possible D gene (6 bases). Sequenced: peripheral blood. The CDR3 spells CASITGQDNSPLHF. The CDR3, as DNA: TGTGCCAGCATAACAGGGCAGGATAATTCACCCCTCCACTTT.